Described below is a single T cell receptor beta chain sequence and its context. No antigen is known for it. These data come from a study of post-analysis software for immune sequencing data. Findings of the study overall: A handful of TRBV segments were significantly more frequent in patients than in controls. TRBV5-6, TRBV5-1 and TRBV20-1 were among these segments. Samples prepared in the same batch strongly co-clustered by F measure.

Sequencing libraries made from TCR beta cDNA carried unique molecular identifiers. MiXCR was run by TCRdb on the PCR reads, yielding one entry per CDR3 protein. The sample consists of fewer than 850,000 distinct CDR3 sequences, just under 30% of them appearing once. Germline trimming cut 7 bases from V and 2 bases from J; bases unmatched to any gene: 5. Germline V gives CDR1 SQVTM, CDR2 ANQGSEA. CDR3 length: 12 residues. The chain has TRBV29-1 and TRBJ2-7, with 7 bases aligning to TRBD1. The TCR was taken from a girl aged 10 to 17 with multiple sclerosis. Sequenced input: blood. The DNA of the CDR3 is TGCAGCGCCGGGACAGCTCCCTACGAGCAGTACTTC. As protein: CSAGTAPYEQYF.